This TCR beta chain came from a study of cytomegalovirus exposure and HLA in healthy donors. The study, taken as a whole, reports: A likely sequencing artifact accounted for one observed cluster of highly shared sequence variants. In an earlier analysis, about 87% or about 30%: the productive usage of most TCR beta V segments.

As to this clone: Its antigen is as yet unknown.

Primers included in the PCR were 60 Vbeta and 13 Jbeta primers. Assay: immunoSEQ multiplex PCR; the TCRdb copy retains only in-frame clones and omits some. Of 100,000 to 150,000 clones listed, under 85% were seen once; the top ten hold under 2%. The CDR3 is 15 residues long. Trimming removed 0 bases at V and 3 bases at J, with 10 bases between. Germline values: CDR1 SGDLS, CDR2 YYNGEE. The chain recombines TRBV9 with TRBJ1-5; maybe TRBD1 (6 bases). This clonotype originated in a boy younger than 18 in good health and CMV-seronegative. Sequencing input: PBMCs. CDR3 nucleotide sequence: TGTGCCAGCAGCGTAGGGGACACGATCAATCAGCCCCAGCATTTT. Its protein product is CASSVGDTINQPQHF.